This TCR beta chain appears in the sequencing data of a study of cytomegalovirus exposure and HLA in healthy donors. Both 60 Vbeta primers and 13 Jbeta primers went into the PCR. Assay used: immunoSEQ multiplex PCR; TCRdb lists only in-frame clones, some missing. The data show roughly 100,000 clones, with over 80% seen just once and 2.6% held by the top ten. Sequencing was done on a sample of PBMCs. This receptor was obtained from a middle-aged man in good health and CMV-seronegative.

The DNA of the CDR3 is TGTGCCATCAGGGCCCAGGGGAAGGGCTATGGCTACACCTTC. It encodes CAIRAQGKGYGYTF. This chain links TRBV10-3 with TRBJ1-2; a possible D gene is TRBD1 (6 bases). Per germline, CDR1 ENHRY and CDR2 SYGVKD. Deletions cut 6 bases from V and 4 bases from J, with 15 bases between. The length of the CDR3 is 14 residues.